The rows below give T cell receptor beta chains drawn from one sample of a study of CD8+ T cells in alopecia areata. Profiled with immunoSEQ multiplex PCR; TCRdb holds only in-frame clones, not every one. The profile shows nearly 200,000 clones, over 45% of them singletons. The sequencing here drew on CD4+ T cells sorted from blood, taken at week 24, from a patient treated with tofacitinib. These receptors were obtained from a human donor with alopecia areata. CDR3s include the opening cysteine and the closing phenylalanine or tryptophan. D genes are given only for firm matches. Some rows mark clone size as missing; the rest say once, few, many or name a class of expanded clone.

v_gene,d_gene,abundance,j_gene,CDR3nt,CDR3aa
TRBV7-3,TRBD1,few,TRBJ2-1,TGTGCCAGCACTAAAGTCGACAGGGACGGGGAGCAGTTCTTC,CASTKVDRDGEQFF
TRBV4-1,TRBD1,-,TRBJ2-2,TGCGCCAGCAGCCCCCCTCCCGGGACAGCTAACGGCGGGGAGCTGTTTTTT,CASSPPPGTANGGELFF
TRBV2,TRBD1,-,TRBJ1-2,TGTGCCAGCCGGTTGGACAGGGAGGACTATGGCTACACCTTC,CASRLDREDYGYTF
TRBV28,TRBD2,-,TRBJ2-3,TGTGCCAGCAGTCTCGGACTAGCGGAGGGGTTGGATACGCAGTATTTT,CASSLGLAEGLDTQYF
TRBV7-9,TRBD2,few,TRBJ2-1,TGTGCCAGCAGCTTACGGGGGGGTACTGGCTATGAGCAGTTCTTC,CASSLRGGTGYEQFF
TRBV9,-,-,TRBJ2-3,TGTGCCAGCAGCGTAGTGACAGGAGATACGCAGTATTTT,CASSVVTGDTQYF
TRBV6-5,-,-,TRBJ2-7,TGTGCCAGCAGTTACGGGGATGGCGAGCAGTACTTC,CASSYGDGEQYF
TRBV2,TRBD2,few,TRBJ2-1,TGTGCCAGCAGCGGAGGGACTAGCGGGGGATTGATGGAGGATGAGCAGTTCTTC,CASSGGTSGGLMEDEQFF
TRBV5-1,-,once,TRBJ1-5,TGCGCCAGCAGCTTGGCGGGGGAAGGAGGTCAGCCCCAGCATTTT,CASSLAGEGGQPQHF
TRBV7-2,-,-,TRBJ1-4,TGTGCCAGCAGACTCCGCTCGGGGGCTAATGAAAAACTGTTTTTT,CASRLRSGANEKLFF
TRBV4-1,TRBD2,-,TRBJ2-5,TGCGCCAGCAGCCCTAGCGGTAGCGGGAGGCCTGAAGAGACCCAGTACTTC,CASSPSGSGRPEETQYF
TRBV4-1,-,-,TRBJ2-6,TGCGCCAGCAGCCAACAGGGGTTCTCTGGGGCCAACGTCCTGACTTTC,CASSQQGFSGANVLTF
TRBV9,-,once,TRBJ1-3,TGTGCCAGCAGCGTAGTTCCAGGTCGAAACACCATATATTTT,CASSVVPGRNTIYF
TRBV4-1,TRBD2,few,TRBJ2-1,TGCGCCAGCAGTTCTAGCGGGAGATTGAATGAGCAGTTCTTC,CASSSSGRLNEQFF
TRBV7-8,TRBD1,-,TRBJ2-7,TGTGCCAGCAGCCCTGCGGACAGGCCTTACGAGCAGTACTTC,CASSPADRPYEQYF
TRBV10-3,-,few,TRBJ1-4,TGTGCCATCAGTGGCCACAATGAAAAACTGTTTTTT,CAISGHNEKLFF
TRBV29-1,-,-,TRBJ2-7,TGCAGCGTTGAAGATCTGCAGTACGAGCAGTACTTC,CSVEDLQYEQYF
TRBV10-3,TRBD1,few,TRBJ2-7,TGTGCCATCAGCCCCGGGACAGGTTACGAGCAGTACTTC,CAISPGTGYEQYF
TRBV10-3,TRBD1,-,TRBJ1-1,TGTGCCATCAGTGAGTCGACAGGGAAGGCTGAAGCTTTCTTT,CAISESTGKAEAFF
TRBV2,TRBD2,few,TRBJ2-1,TGTGCCAGCAGTAACCGCGGGGGCTCCTACAATGAGCAGTTCTTC,CASSNRGGSYNEQFF
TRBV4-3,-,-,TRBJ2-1,TGCGCCAGCAGCCAGGACACGGGGCCTTCGGGAGCGGGTGAGCAGTTCTTC,CASSQDTGPSGAGEQFF
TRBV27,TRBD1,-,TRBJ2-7,TGTGCCAGCAAATCCCCCGGGACAGGGGTACACGAGCAGTACTTC,CASKSPGTGVHEQYF
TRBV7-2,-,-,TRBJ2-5,TGTGCCAGCAGCCGAGCTGTGGGGGAGACCCAGTACTTC,CASSRAVGETQYF
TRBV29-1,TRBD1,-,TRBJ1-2,TGCAGCGTCCCTCGGACAGGCTCCTATGGCTACACCTTC,CSVPRTGSYGYTF
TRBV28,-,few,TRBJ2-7,TGTGCCAGCAGTTTTCAGGTCTACGAGCAGTACTTC,CASSFQVYEQYF
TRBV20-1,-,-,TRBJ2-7,TGCAGTGCTAGTACGAGGGGTGAGCAGTACTTC,CSASTRGEQYF
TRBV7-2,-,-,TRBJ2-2,TGTGCCAGCAGCTTAGCTCTCGGTCAAAGGACCGGGGAGCTGTTTTTT,CASSLALGQRTGELFF
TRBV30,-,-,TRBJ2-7,TGTGCCTGGACGTTAGCAGCGACCCGGCCGATCAACGAGCAGTACTTC,CAWTLAATRPINEQYF
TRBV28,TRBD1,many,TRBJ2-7,TGTGCCAGCGGGGGGACAGGATTCCTCTACGAGCAGTACTTC,CASGGTGFLYEQYF
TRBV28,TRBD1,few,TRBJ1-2,TGTGCCAGCAGTCCTCCCGGGACAGGGGCACTTAACTATGGCTACACCTTC,CASSPPGTGALNYGYTF
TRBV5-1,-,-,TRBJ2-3,TGCGCCAGCAGCTGGTCACAGGGTGCAGATACGCAGTATTTT,CASSWSQGADTQYF
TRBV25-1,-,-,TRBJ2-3,TGTGCCAGCAGTGCGACAGATACGCAGTATTTT,CASSATDTQYF
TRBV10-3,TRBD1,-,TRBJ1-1,TGTGCCATCACCGATACAGGGGGCGAGAACACTGAAGCTTTCTTT,CAITDTGGENTEAFF
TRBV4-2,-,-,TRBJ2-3,TGTGCCAGCAGCCGAGCAGATACGCAGTATTTT,CASSRADTQYF
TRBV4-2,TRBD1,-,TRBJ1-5,TGTGCCAGCAGCCTTGGGACAGGTAATCAGCCCCAGCATTTT,CASSLGTGNQPQHF
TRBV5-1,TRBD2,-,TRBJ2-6,TGCGCCAGCACCCGGACTAGCGGGGGGGCATTTGGGGCCAACGTCCTGACTTTC,CASTRTSGGAFGANVLTF
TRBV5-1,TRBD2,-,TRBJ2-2,TGCGCCAGCAGGGTGACTAGCGGGAACACCGGGGAGCTGTTTTTT,CASRVTSGNTGELFF
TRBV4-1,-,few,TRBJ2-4,TGCGCCAGCAAAACAGGAATACTAGCCAAAAACATTCAGTACTTC,CASKTGILAKNIQYF
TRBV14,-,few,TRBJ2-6,TGTGCCAGCAGGGGGCACGTCCTGACTTTC,CASRGHVLTF
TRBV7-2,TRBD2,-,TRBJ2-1,TGTGCCAGCAGCATGAGCGGGAGAGAACAGTTCTTC,CASSMSGREQFF
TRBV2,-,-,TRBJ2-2,TGTGCCAGCAGGACTGGGACGGACACCGGGGAGCTGTTTTTT,CASRTGTDTGELFF
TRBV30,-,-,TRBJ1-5,TGTGCCTGGAGTGTACGGGGAGGATCGGAGCCCCAGCATTTT,CAWSVRGGSEPQHF
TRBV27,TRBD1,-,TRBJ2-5,TGTGCCAGCAGTTCTCCCGGGACAGGGAGAGAGACCCAGTACTTC,CASSSPGTGRETQYF